This T cell receptor (beta chain) was captured by sequencing in a study of blood T cell repertoires in COVID-19. Study summary: The origin of the acute and convalescent COVID-19 samples was the United States, Italy and Spain. In each case, the material was cDNA or gDNA derived from T cells, B-cell-depleted T cells, or PBMCs.

The CDR3 is made up of 15 amino acids. CDR1 is SGHRS and CDR2 is YFSETQ in the germline V gene. Trimming at V came to 3 bases and at J to 0 bases, leaving 1 base not matched to a gene. How the authors handled the data: Using reference gene primer amplification, nucleated cell counts were estimated. Sequencing was performed with immunoSEQ multiplex PCR; in TCRdb, only in-frame clones are kept and a portion is missing. V and J calls and clone size are those listed in that table; D and trimming were worked out from the DNA. The profile shows approximately 170,000 clones, 80% to 90% of them singletons. Sample: peripheral blood. The sequence came from a woman older than 75 with acute or convalescent COVID-19. The rearrangement joins TRBV5-1 to TRBJ2-1; 9 nucleotides agree with TRBD1. The DNA for the CDR3 is TGCGCCAGCAGCTCGGACAGGGGCTCCTACAATGAGCAGTTCTTC. It encodes CASSSDRGSYNEQFF.